This T cell receptor (beta chain) is from a study of T cells in localized non-small cell lung cancer. Overall study findings and caveats: Uninvolved adjacent lung showed the highest T cell clonality, exceeding tumor.

With V trimmed by 6 bases and J by 6 bases, 4 bases remained unmatched. The CDR3 is 13 amino acids. CDR1 and CDR2 (germline): SGHVS, FQNEAQ. Sequenced by immunoSEQ multiplex PCR; TCRdb stores in-frame clones only, minus some. Here the sample spans around 30,000 clones, just under 80% being singletons. Details on this clone: As yet, its antigen is unknown.

This TCR was recovered from a male donor older than 55 with stage III squamous cell lung carcinoma. This material consisted of peripheral blood, taken before any cancer treatment. The J gene is TRBJ2-7, the V gene TRBV7-8; TRBD2 matches 11 bases. CDR3 coding DNA: TGTGCCAGCAGACTAGCGGGAGTACCCGAGCAGTACTTC. Residues: CASRLAGVPEQYF.